This passage covers 16 T cell receptor beta chains from one sample sequenced in a study of T cells in Graves' hyperthyroidism and ophthalmopathy. RNA transcripts served as the template for amplifying TCR beta CDR3 regions. RT-PCR in the first round (using the HTBI primer set) targeted the TCR CDR3. A single record per CDR3 protein comes from TCRdb applying MiXCR to the multiplex PCR reads. The profile shows 480,000 or so distinct CDR3 sequences, approximately 15% of them singletons. The sequencing sample was made of blood. The receptors were gathered from a young woman with Graves' hyperthyroidism.

V is TRBV7-9 and J is TRBJ2-1, with D possibly being TRBD1 (6 bases). Looked up from germline, CDR1 is SEHNR and CDR2 is FQNEAQ (reference sequence). The CDR3 totals 13 residues. Trimming removed 6 bases at V and 3 bases at J, with 9 bases between. The CDR3 bases are TGTGCCAGCAGAACAGGGTTCTACAATGAGCAGTTCTTC. This sequence encodes CASRTGFYNEQFF.

In this sample, this clonotype turned up many times. The chain recombines TRBV5-1 with TRBJ1-1, with 7 bases aligning to TRBD1. The CDR3 extends over 14 amino acids. V was pared by 7 bases and J by 1 base, with 7 bases of the junction left unmatched. Germline lookup yields CDR1 SGHRS and CDR2 YFSETQ. CDR3: CASAAEGANTEAFF. As DNA, the CDR3 is TGCGCCAGCGCAGCGGAGGGGGCGAACACTGAAGCTTTCTTT.

As for this clonotype: With a much larger clone just one base away, this may be a read error. The gene calls are TRBV5-1 and TRBJ2-7; 7 bases are a match to TRBD2. The junction had 3 bases not matched to a gene; V was cut back by 5 bases and J by 7 bases. Germline V CDR1 and CDR2: SGHRS, YFSETQ. CDR3 length equals 11 residues. The chain's CDR3 is CASRGRGEQYF. As DNA, the CDR3 is TGCGCCAGCAGGGGGAGGGGTGAGCAGTACTTC. The entire variable domain, with the rest obtained from reference TRBV5-1 and TRBJ2-7, is as follows: KAGVTQTPRYLIKTRGQQVTLSCSPISGHRSVSWYQQTPGQGLQFLFEYFSETQRNKGNFPGRFSGRQFSNSRSEMNVSTLELGDSALYLCASRGRGEQYFGPGTRLTVT.

In the case of this clonotype: A much bigger clone sits one base away, suggesting this may be a read error. The chain uses TRBV6-1 and TRBJ1-5; D remains ambiguous. CDR1 and CDR2 (germline): MNHNS, SASEGT. CDR3 length equals 13 residues. The ends were cut back, 3 bases at V and 5 bases at J, with 8 bases in the middle. The CDR3 region is CASSESVDQPQHF. CDR3 DNA: TGTGCCAGCAGTGAGTCCGTGGATCAGCCCCAGCATTTT.

The sample holds many counts of this clonotype. V is TRBV12-3 or TRBV12-4 and J is TRBJ1-1, with a weak D call TRBD1 (5 bases). The CDR3 is 15 amino acids. Trimming took off 5 bases at V and 1 base at J, with 14 bases between the two ends. CDR3 region: CASSPFSGSNTEAFF. In nucleotides, the CDR3 is TGTGCCAGCAGTCCCTTCTCAGGGTCGAACACTGAAGCTTTCTTT.

This clonotype has more than one count but fewer than ten. The chain uses TRBV29-1 and TRBJ1-1; TRBD1 might be the D (5 bases). The CDR3 is 15 residues long. The germline V and J ends were trimmed by 7 bases and 1 base, with 19 bases remaining between them. Germline CDR1 and CDR2: SQVTM and ANQGSEA. CDR3 DNA: TGCAGCGCAAACCAGGTCCGGGGGTCGAACACTGAAGCTTTCTTT. This translates into CSANQVRGSNTEAFF.

Concerning this clonotype: One end of the junction does not line up with germline, which may come from a read error. The V gene is TRBV9, the J gene TRBJ2-3; D is possibly TRBD1 (6 bases). Germline CDR1 is SGDLS and CDR2 is YYNGEE. The CDR3 is made up of 15 amino acids. The CDR3 nucleotides are TGTGCCAGCAGCGTAGCCCCGGGACACACAGATATGCAGTATTTT. It encodes CASSVAPGHTDMQYF.

The chain employs TRBV6-1 and TRBJ2-2, with D possibly being TRBD2 (5 bases). With 5 bases removed from V and 9 bases from J, the gap between germline ends came to 13 bases. Germline V CDR1 and CDR2: MNHNS, SASEGT. CDR3 length: 13 residues. CDR3 nucleotides: TGTGCCAGCAGTCAAGGACGGAGGCGGGAGCTGTTTTTT. It is translated as CASSQGRRRELFF.

The table lists this clonotype with many counts. This chain joins TRBV6-1 and TRBJ2-5; D remains unclear. The V end lost 7 bases, the J end lost 2 bases, and 5 bases lay between the germline ends. Germline V gives CDR1 MNHNS, CDR2 SASEGT. The CDR3 covers 11 residues. The CDR3: CASKRQETQYF. The CDR3 nucleotides are TGTGCCAGCAAAAGGCAAGAGACCCAGTACTTC.

This clonotype was seen ten or more times. The genes are TRBV24-1 and TRBJ1-4; tentative D call: TRBD1 (6 bases). The germline gives CDR1 KGHDR, CDR2 SFDVKD. The V gene lost 7 bases and the J gene lost 0 bases, with 14 bases spanning the gap. The CDR3 contains 16 residues. CDR3 sequence reads: CATRGDRSATNEKLFF. CDR3 bases: TGTGCCACCAGGGGTGACAGGTCCGCAACTAATGAAAAACTGTTTTTT.

V gene TRBV7-9 combines with J gene TRBJ2-5; TRBD2 aligns across 9 bases. Germline V gene sequence: CDR1 SEHNR, CDR2 FQNEAQ (reference sequence). Losses at the gene ends were 5 bases for V and 5 bases for J; bases not matched to a gene: 12. The CDR3 covers 16 residues. The CDR3 DNA is TGTGCCAGCAGCAAACCTTCCTTAGCGGGAGTGGAGACCCAGTACTTC. Protein product: CASSKPSLAGVETQYF.

The CDR3 coding sequence is TGTGCCAGCAGCCTCCAGTTAAATCAGCCCCAGCATTTT. Protein product: CASSLQLNQPQHF. This chain joins TRBV4-2 and TRBJ1-5; no definite D call. V lost 4 bases and J 4 bases, leaving 8 bases between the germline ends. Germline CDR1 LGHNA, CDR2 YNFKEQ. This CDR3 region has 13 residues.

This clonotype has ten or more counts. This rearrangement joins TRBV20-1 to TRBJ1-5, with D maybe TRBD1 (5 bases). CDR3 length: 16 residues. V dropped 3 bases and J dropped 0 bases, with 15 bases sitting between them. The V gene's germline CDR1 is DFQATT and CDR2 SNEGSKA (reference sequence). CDR3 protein: CSASPGGRISNQPQHF. As DNA, the CDR3 is TGCAGTGCTAGTCCCGGGGGTCGTATTAGCAATCAGCCCCAGCATTTT.

This clonotype was detected ten times or more. This chain connects TRBV12-3 or TRBV12-4 to TRBJ2-1; no definite D call. The ends were cut back, 0 bases at V and 7 bases at J, with 16 bases in the middle. The CDR3 is 16 amino acids. The CDR3 is CASSLAAVTMMNEQFF. The CDR3, as DNA: TGTGCCAGCAGTTTAGCAGCAGTCACGATGATGAATGAGCAGTTCTTC.

The chain joins TRBV15 to TRBJ1-3, with D maybe TRBD1 (5 bases). The CDR3 length is 18 residues. Trimming stripped 0 bases from V and 0 bases from J, with 15 bases between. The germline gives CDR1 LNHNV, CDR2 YYDKDF (reference sequence). This chain's CDR3 is CATSRDPTGLNSGNTIYF. The CDR3 DNA sequence: TGTGCCACCAGCAGAGATCCCACAGGCCTAAACTCTGGAAACACCATATATTTT.

This clonotype was found many times. J is TRBJ2-7 and V is TRBV6-1; no clear D. Trimming shortened V by 7 bases and J by 6 bases, and 16 bases separated the two germline ends. This CDR3 has 13 amino acids. Germline values: CDR1 MNHNS, CDR2 SASEGT. The CDR3 DNA is TGTGCCAGCATGGCCGGCCCTCCCACCGAGCAGTACTTC. Amino acids: CASMAGPPTEQYF.